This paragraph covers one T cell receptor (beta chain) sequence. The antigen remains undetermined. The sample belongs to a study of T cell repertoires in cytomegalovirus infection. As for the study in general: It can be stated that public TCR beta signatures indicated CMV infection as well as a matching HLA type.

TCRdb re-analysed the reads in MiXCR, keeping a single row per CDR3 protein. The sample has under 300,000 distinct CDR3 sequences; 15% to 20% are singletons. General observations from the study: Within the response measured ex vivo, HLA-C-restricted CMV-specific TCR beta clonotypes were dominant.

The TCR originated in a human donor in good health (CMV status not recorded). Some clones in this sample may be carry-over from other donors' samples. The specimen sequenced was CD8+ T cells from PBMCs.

CDR3 sequence: CASSDEHPEQYF. In DNA form, the CDR3 reads TGTGCCAGCAGTGACGAACATCCGGAGCAGTACTTC. The chain employs TRBV2 and TRBJ2-7; D gene unclear. Between the trimmed V and J ends, which lost 3 bases and 7 bases, there was a span of 10 bases. The V gene's germline CDR1 is SNHLY and CDR2 FYNNEI. The CDR3 is 12 amino acids.